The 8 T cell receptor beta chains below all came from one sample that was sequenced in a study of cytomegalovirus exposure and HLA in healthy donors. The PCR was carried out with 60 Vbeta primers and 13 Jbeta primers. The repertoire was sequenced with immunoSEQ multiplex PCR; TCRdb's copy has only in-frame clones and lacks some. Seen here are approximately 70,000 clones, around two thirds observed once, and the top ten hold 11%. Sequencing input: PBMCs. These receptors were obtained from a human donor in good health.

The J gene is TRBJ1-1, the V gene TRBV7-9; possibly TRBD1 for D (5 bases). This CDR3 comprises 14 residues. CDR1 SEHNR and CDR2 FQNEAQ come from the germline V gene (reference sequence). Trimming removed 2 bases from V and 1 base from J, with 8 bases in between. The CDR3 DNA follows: TGTGCCAGCAGCTTACAGGGAGGGAACACTGAAGCTTTCTTT. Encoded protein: CASSLQGGNTEAFF.

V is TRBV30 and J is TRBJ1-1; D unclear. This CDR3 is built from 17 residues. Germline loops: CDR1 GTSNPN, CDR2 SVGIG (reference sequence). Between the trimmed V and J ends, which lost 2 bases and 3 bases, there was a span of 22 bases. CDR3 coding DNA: TGTGCCTGGAGTCCACACTCTGGTCTTCGGGAAGACACTGAAGCTTTCTTT. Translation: CAWSPHSGLREDTEAFF. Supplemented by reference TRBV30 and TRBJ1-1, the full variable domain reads SQTIHQWPATLVQPVGSPLSLECTVEGTSNPNLYWYRQAAGRGLQLLFYSVGIGQISSEVPQNLSASRPQDRQFILSSKKLLLSDSGFYLCAWSPHSGLREDTEAFFGQGTRLTVV.

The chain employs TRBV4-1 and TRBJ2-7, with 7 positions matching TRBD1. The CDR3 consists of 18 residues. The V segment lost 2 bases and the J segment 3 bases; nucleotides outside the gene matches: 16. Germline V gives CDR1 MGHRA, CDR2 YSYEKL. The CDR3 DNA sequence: TGCGCCAGCAGCCAAAGCTCAACAGGAACAGGGGTATACTACGAGCAGTACTTC. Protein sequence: CASSQSSTGTGVYYEQYF.

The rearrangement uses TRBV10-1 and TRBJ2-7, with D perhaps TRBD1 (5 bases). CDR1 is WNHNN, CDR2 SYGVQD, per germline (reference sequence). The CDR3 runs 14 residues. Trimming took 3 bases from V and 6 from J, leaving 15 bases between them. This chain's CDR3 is CASSDRGGPLEQYF. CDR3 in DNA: TGCGCCAGCAGTGATAGGGGCGGTCCCCTCGAGCAGTACTTC.

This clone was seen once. DNA of the CDR3: TGTGCCAGCAGTTCGGAACAGGGGGTCTACGAGCAGTACTTC. This translates into CASSSEQGVYEQYF. The chain is built from TRBV5-4 and TRBJ2-7; 8 bases line up with TRBD1. CDR3 length equals 14 residues. Trimming took 5 bases from V and 3 from J; bases not matched to a gene: 7. CDR1 is SGHNT and CDR2 is YYREEE in the germline V gene (reference sequence).

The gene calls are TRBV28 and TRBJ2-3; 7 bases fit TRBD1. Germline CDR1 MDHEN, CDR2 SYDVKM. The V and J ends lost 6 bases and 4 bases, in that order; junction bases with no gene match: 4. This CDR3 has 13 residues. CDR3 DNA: TGTGCCAGCAGCCGGGGACAGTCAGATACGCAGTATTTT. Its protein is CASSRGQSDTQYF.

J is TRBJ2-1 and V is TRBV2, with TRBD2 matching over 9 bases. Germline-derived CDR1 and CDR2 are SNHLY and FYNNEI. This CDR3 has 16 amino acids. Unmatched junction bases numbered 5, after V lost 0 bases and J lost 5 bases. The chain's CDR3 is CASSEAIAGVNNEQFF. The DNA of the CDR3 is TGTGCCAGCAGTGAAGCGATAGCGGGAGTCAACAATGAGCAGTTCTTC.

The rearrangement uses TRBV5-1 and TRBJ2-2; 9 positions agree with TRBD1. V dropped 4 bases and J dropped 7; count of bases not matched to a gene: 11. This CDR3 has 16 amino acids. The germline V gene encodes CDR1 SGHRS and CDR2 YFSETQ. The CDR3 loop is CASSRWTGEASGELFF. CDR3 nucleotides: TGCGCCAGCAGCCGCTGGACAGGGGAAGCAAGCGGGGAGCTGTTTTTT.